This TCR beta chain was observed in a study of T cell changes during pregnancy in multiple sclerosis. CDR3 length: 14 amino acids. Trimming pared 5 bases from V and 7 bases from J, leaving 16 bases between. The germline V gene has CDR1 SGHTA and CDR2 FQGNSA. Assay: immunoSEQ multiplex PCR; the TCRdb copy retains only in-frame clones and omits some. The sample consists of about 44,000 clones, roughly nine tenths of them appearing once. This sequence originates from a female donor with multiple sclerosis, enrolled in a pregnancy study. The rearrangement joins TRBV7-2 to TRBJ2-3; D not resolved. Here the sequenced sample was CD4+ T cells from peripheral blood mononuclear cells, taken after pregnancy. CDR3 protein: CASSHRGEPYTQYF. In nucleotides, the CDR3 is TGTGCCAGCAGCCACCGCGGCGAGCCGTATACGCAGTATTTT.